The 10 T cell receptor beta chains below all came from one sample that was sequenced in a study of blood T cell repertoires in COVID-19. Sequenced by immunoSEQ multiplex PCR; TCRdb stores in-frame clones only, minus some. The sample contains approximately 340,000 clones, roughly 87% of which appear only once. Sequencing was carried out using peripheral blood. These receptors were taken from a man aged 25-45 years with COVID-19, enrolled during active disease.

The rearrangement joins TRBV19 to TRBJ1-1, with TRBD1 as a possible D gene (6 bases). V was shortened by 5 bases and J by 0 bases, with 16 bases between the two germline ends. Looked up from germline, CDR1 is LNHDA and CDR2 is SQIVND (reference sequence). The CDR3 extends over 16 amino acids. CDR3 bases: TGTGCCAGTAGTGCCGGGGGGCTTTGGGTGAACACTGAAGCTTTCTTT. Translation: CASSAGGLWVNTEAFF.

The V call is TRBV7-2, the J call TRBJ2-5, with D perhaps TRBD2 (6 bases). In germline, CDR1 is SGHTA, CDR2 FQGNSA. The CDR3 loop spans 13 amino acids. V was cut by 1 base and J by 4 bases, with 7 bases left in between. CDR3: CASSLDGRETQYF. For the CDR3, the DNA is TGTGCCAGCAGCTTAGACGGGAGAGAGACCCAGTACTTC.

The J gene is TRBJ2-1, the V gene TRBV19, with D perhaps matching TRBD1 (5 bases). There are 14 residues in the CDR3. Germline CDR1 is LNHDA and CDR2 is SQIVND (reference sequence). The V end was cut by 10 bases, the J end by 0 bases, with 13 bases between. Written as DNA, the CDR3 is TGTGCCACCCAGGGCCTTGGCTCCTACAATGAGCAGTTCTTC. Its protein is CATQGLGSYNEQFF.

The V and J genes are TRBV29-1 and TRBJ2-7, with TRBD2 matching over 16 bases. The CDR3 spans 19 residues. V lost 6 bases, J lost 3 bases, and 17 bases stayed unmatched. CDR1 is SQVTM and CDR2 is ANQGSEA in the germline V gene. CDR3 nucleotides: TGCAGCGTGATGATGCCGGGACTAGCGGGAGGGTATTATAACTACGAGCAGTACTTC. Encoded protein: CSVMMPGLAGGYYNYEQYF.

Here the CDR3 DNA reads TGTGCCAGCAGCTTAGCGAGGGACTACGAGCAGTACTTC. Its protein is CASSLARDYEQYF. The V gene is TRBV7-2, the J gene TRBJ2-7, with D possibly being TRBD2 (5 bases). The CDR3 has 13 residues. Trimming stripped 0 bases from V and 3 bases from J, with 6 bases between. CDR1 and CDR2 (germline): SGHTA, FQGNSA.

The gene calls are TRBV5-4 and TRBJ1-2, with 12 positions matching TRBD1. The trim removed 3 bases at V and 8 bases at J, leaving 8 bases unmatched. This CDR3 is 15 amino acids long. Looked up from germline, CDR1 is SGHNT and CDR2 is YYREEE (reference sequence). CDR3: CASSYPGQGAEGYTF. The CDR3, as DNA: TGTGCCAGCAGCTATCCGGGACAGGGGGCGGAGGGCTACACCTTC.

The chain has TRBV3-1 (or the pseudogene TRBV3-2) and TRBJ2-4; 11 nucleotides line up with TRBD1. CDR3 length equals 17 residues. V lost 2 bases and J lost 9; bases outside the gene matches: 12. Germline CDR1 LGHDT, CDR2 YNNKEL (reference sequence). CDR3 DNA sequence: TGTGCCAGCAGCCAATCCGGGACAGGGGGTCTTAAGGCCATTCAGTACTTC. Amino acid sequence: CASSQSGTGGLKAIQYF.

This chain uses TRBV2 with TRBJ1-5; TRBD1 might be the D (5 bases). The CDR3 runs 13 residues. With 6 bases removed from V and 3 bases from J, the gap between germline ends came to 9 bases. Germline assignment: CDR1 SNHLY and CDR2 FYNNEI. CDR3 amino acids: CASSGHANQPQHF. Here the CDR3 DNA reads TGTGCCAGCAGCGGACACGCCAATCAGCCCCAGCATTTT.

The CDR3 reads CASSIHRGGYEQYF. CDR3 bases: TGTGCCAGTAGTATACACAGGGGAGGTTACGAGCAGTACTTC. V is TRBV19 and J is TRBJ2-7, with a weak D call TRBD1 (7 bases). This CDR3 contains 14 residues. Germline V lookup: CDR1 LNHDA, CDR2 SQIVND (reference sequence). V dropped 2 bases and J dropped 4 bases, with 12 bases sitting between them.

This chain links TRBV14 with TRBJ2-3; tentatively, D is TRBD2 (5 bases). Germline V CDR1 and CDR2: SGHDN, FVKESK. The CDR3 totals 15 residues. V lost 4 bases to trimming and J lost 2 bases, with 13 bases between them. The CDR3 loop reads CASSLRDQDTDTQYF. CDR3 nucleotide sequence: TGTGCCAGCAGCCTGAGGGATCAGGACACAGATACGCAGTATTTT.